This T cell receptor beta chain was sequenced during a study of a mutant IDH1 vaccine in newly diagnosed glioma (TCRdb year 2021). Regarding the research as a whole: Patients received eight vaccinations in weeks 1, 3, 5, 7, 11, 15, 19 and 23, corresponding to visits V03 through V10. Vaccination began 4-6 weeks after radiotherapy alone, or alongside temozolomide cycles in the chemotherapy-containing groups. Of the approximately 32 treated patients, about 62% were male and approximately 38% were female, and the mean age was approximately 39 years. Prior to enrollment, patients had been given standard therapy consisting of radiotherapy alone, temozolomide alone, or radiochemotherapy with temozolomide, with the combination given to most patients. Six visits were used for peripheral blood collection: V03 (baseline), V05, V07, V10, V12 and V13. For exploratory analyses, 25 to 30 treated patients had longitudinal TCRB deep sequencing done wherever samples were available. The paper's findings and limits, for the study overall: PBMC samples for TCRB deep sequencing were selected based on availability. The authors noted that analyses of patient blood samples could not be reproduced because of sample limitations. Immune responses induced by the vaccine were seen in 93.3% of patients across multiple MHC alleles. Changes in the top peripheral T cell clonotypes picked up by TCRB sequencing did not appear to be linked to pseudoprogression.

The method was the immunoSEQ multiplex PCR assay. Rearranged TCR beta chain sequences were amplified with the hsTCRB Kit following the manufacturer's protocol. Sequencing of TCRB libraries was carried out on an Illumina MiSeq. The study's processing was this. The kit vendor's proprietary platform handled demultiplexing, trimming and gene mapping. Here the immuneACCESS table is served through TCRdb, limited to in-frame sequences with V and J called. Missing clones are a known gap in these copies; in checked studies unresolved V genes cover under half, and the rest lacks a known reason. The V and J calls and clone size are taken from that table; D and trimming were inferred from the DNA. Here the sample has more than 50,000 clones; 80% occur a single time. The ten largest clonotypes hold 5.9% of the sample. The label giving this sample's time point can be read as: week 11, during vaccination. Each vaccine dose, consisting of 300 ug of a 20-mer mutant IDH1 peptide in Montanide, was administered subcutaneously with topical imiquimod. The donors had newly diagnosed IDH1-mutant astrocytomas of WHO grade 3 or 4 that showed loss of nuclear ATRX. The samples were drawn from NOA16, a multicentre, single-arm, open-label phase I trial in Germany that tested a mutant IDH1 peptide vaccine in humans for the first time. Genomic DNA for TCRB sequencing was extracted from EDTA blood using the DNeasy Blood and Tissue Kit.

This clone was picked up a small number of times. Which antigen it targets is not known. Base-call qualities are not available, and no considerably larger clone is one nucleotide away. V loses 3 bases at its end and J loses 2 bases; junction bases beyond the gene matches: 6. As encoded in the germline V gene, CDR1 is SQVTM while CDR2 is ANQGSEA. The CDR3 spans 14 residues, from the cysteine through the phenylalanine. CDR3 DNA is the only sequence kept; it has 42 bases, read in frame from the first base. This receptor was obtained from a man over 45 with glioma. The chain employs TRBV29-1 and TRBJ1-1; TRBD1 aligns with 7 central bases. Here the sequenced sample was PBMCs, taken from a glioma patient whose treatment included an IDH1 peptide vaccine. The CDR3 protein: CSVDGGQENTEAFF. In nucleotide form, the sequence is TGCAGCGTTGATGGTGGACAGGAAAACACTGAAGCTTTCTTT.